The 5 T cell receptor beta chains given below trace back to one sample, sequenced in a study of blood T cell repertoires in COVID-19 (dated by TCRdb to about 2020). Receptors were amplified or captured by the immunoSEQ multiplex PCR assay. Drawn from immuneACCESS, this table holds only the in-frame rearrangements with V and J called that TCRdb kept. Clones are partly lost; checked studies trace under half to an unresolved V gene and leave the rest unexplained. The sample has 250,000 to 350,000 clones on record, approximately 90% of them singletons. Approximately 3% of the sample lies in the top ten. The sample comprised peripheral blood. Every receptor here comes from a woman under 40 with active or convalescent COVID-19.

This clone has just a few counts. The rearrangement uses TRBV15 and TRBJ1-1, with D hard to call. Germline assignment: CDR1 LNHNV and CDR2 YYDKDF (reference sequence). V dropped 0 bases and J dropped 5 bases, with 13 bases sitting between them. The CDR3 sequence is 15 residues long. CDR3 in amino acids: CATSRDSNRGTEAFF. Here the CDR3 DNA reads TGTGCCACCAGCAGAGATTCGAATCGGGGAACTGAAGCTTTCTTT.

The chain combines TRBV14 with TRBJ1-1; no clear D gene. Germline V gene lookup returns CDR1 SGHDN and CDR2 FVKESK. V shed 5 bases and J shed 3 bases, with 10 bases lying between them. The CDR3 is 13 residues long. CDR3 amino acids: CASSGEVYTEAFF. The CDR3, as DNA: TGTGCCAGCAGCGGGGAGGTATACACTGAAGCTTTCTTT.

This chain connects TRBV13 to TRBJ1-3; unclear D gene. The CDR3 contains 16 residues. CDR1 is PRHDT and CDR2 is FYEKMQ in the germline V gene (reference sequence). V lost 6 bases to trimming and J lost 0 bases, with 15 bases between them. Here the CDR3 reads CASSLNRGLSGNTIYF. The CDR3 DNA reads as TGTGCCAGCAGTTTAAACCGAGGGCTCTCTGGAAACACCATATATTTT.

This chain links TRBV9 with TRBJ2-7; D might be TRBD2 (6 bases). Trimming pared 2 bases from V and 2 bases from J, leaving 11 bases between. Germline CDR1 is SGDLS and CDR2 is YYNGEE. This CDR3 has 14 amino acids. In DNA form, the CDR3 reads TGTGCCAGCAGCGTGGGCGGGGTCCCCTACGAGCAGTACTTC. The encoded protein is CASSVGGVPYEQYF. The full variable domain, with the rest looked up from reference TRBV9 and TRBJ2-7, is DSGVTQTPKHLITATGQRVTLRCSPRSGDLSVYWYQQSLDQGLQFLIQYYNGEERAKGNILERFSAQQFPDLHSELNLSSLELGDSALYFCASSVGGVPYEQYFGPGTRLTVT.

The chain employs TRBV2 and TRBJ2-5; tentative D call: TRBD2 (6 bases). The CDR3 loop spans 14 amino acids. V was pared by 8 bases and J by 1 base, with 14 bases between. Germline loops: CDR1 SNHLY, CDR2 FYNNEI. The CDR3 loop is CASRAGGPQETQYF. The CDR3 DNA is TGTGCCAGCCGGGCCGGGGGACCCCAAGAGACCCAGTACTTC. Filled out from reference TRBV2 and TRBJ2-5, the complete variable domain reads EPEVTQTPSHQVTQMGQEVILRCVPISNHLYFYWYRQILGQKVEFLVSFYNNEISEKSEIFDDQFSVERPDGSNFTLKIRSTKLEDSAMYFCASRAGGPQETQYFGPGTRLLVL.